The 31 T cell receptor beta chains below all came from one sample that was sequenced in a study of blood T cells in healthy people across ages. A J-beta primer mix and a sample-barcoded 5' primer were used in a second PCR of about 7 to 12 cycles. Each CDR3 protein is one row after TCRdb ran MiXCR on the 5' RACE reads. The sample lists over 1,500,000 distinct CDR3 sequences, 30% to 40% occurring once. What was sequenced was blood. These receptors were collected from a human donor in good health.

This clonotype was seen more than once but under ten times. The CDR3 sequence: CATSQGDTGTDTQYF. CDR3 nucleotides: TGTGCCACCTCACAGGGCGATACTGGCACAGATACGCAGTATTTT. The V and J genes are TRBV24-1 and TRBJ2-3; possible D gene TRBD1, 6 bases. This CDR3 is built from 15 residues. CDR1 and CDR2 from the germline V gene are KGHDR and SFDVKD. Trimming stripped 9 bases from V and 1 base from J, with 16 bases between.

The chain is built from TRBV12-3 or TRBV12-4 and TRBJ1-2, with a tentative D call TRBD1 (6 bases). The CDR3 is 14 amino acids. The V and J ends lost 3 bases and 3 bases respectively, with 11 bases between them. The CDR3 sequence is CASSFGTRDYGYTF. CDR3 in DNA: TGTGCCAGCAGTTTCGGGACACGGGACTATGGCTACACCTTC.

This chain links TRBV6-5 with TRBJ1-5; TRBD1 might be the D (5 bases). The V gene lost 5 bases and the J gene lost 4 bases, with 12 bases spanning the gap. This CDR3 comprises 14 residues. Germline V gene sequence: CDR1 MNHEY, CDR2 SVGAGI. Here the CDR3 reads CASSRGTYNQPQHF. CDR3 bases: TGTGCCAGCAGTAGAGGGACCTATAATCAGCCCCAGCATTTT.

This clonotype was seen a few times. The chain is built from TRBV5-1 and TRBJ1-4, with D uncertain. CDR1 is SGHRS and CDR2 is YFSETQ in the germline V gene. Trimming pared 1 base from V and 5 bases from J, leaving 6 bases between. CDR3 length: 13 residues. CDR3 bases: TGCGCCAGCAGCTTGAACGAGAATGAAAAACTGTTTTTT. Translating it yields CASSLNENEKLFF. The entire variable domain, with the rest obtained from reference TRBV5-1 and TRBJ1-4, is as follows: KAGVTQTPRYLIKTRGQQVTLSCSPISGHRSVSWYQQTPGQGLQFLFEYFSETQRNKGNFPGRFSGRQFSNSRSEMNVSTLELGDSALYLCASSLNENEKLFFGSGTQLSVL.

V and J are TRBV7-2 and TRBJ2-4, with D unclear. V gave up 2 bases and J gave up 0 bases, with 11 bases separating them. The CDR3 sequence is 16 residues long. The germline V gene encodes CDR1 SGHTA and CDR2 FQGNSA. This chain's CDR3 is CASSLTVTLAKNIQYF. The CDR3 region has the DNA TGTGCCAGCAGCTTAACAGTAACCCTAGCCAAAAACATTCAGTACTTC.

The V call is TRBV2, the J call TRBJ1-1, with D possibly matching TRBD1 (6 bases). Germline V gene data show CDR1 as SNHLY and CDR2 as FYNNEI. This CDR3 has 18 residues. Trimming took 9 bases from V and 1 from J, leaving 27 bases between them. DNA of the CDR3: TGTGCCAGGAGATTTTTTGGGGGCCGCAATCGACCGAACACTGAAGCTTTCTTT. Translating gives CARRFFGGRNRPNTEAFF.

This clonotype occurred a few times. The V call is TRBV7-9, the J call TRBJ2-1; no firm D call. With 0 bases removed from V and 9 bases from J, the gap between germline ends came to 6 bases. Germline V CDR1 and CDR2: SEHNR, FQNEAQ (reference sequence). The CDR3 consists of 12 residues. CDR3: CASSLAAGEQFF. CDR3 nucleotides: TGTGCCAGCAGCTTAGCAGCAGGTGAGCAGTTCTTC.

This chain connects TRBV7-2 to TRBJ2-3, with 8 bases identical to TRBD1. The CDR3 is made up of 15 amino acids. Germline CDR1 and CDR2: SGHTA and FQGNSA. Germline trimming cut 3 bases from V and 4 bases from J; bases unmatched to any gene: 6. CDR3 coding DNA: TGTGCCAGCAGCTTCCGGACAGGGTTTTCAGATACGCAGTATTTT. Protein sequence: CASSFRTGFSDTQYF. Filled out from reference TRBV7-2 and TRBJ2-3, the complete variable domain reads GAGVSQSPSNKVTEKGKDVELRCDPISGHTALYWYRQSLGQGLEFLIYFQGNSAPDKSGLPSDRFSAERTGGSVSTLTIQRTQQEDSAVYLCASSFRTGFSDTQYFGPGTRLTVL.

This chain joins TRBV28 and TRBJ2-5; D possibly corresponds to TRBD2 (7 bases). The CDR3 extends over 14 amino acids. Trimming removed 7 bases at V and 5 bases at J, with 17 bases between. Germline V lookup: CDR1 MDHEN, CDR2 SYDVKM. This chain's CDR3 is CASTKGGLGETQYF. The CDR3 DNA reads TGTGCCAGCACCAAGGGGGGGCTGGGGGAGACCCAGTACTTC.

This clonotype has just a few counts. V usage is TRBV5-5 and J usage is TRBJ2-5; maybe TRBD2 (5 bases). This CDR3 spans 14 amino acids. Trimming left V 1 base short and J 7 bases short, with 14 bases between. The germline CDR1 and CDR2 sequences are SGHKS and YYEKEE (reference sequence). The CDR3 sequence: CASSLIPRDRTQYF. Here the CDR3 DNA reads TGTGCCAGCAGCTTGATCCCCCGGGATCGGACCCAGTACTTC.

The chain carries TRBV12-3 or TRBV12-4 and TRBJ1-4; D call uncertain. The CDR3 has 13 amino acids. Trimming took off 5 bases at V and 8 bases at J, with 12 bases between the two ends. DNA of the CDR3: TGTGCCAGCAGTCCCCGATCGGGGGAAAAACTGTTTTTT. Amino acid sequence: CASSPRSGEKLFF.

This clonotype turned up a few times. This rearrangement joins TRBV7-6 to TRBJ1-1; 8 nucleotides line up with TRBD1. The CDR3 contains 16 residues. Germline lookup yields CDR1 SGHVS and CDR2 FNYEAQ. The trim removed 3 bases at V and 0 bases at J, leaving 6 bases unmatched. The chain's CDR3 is CASSLLDRAMNTEAFF. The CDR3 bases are TGTGCCAGCAGCTTGTTGGACAGGGCCATGAACACTGAAGCTTTCTTT.

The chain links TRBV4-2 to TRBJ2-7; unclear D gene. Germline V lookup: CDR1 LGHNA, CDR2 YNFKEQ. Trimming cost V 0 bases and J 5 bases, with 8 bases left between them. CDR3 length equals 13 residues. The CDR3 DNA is TGTGCCAGCAGCCAAGATTGGAGTCACGAGCAGTACTTC. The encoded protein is CASSQDWSHEQYF.

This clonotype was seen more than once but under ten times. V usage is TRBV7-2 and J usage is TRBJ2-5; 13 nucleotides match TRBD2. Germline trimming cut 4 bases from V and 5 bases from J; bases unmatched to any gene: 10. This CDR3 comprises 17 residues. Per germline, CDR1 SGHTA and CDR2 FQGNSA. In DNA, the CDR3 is TGTGCCAGCAGCTCAGGACTAGCGGGGGTTGGTAGGGAGACCCAGTACTTC. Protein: CASSSGLAGVGRETQYF.

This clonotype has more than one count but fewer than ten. CDR3 residues: CASSQRGHGDTQYF. CDR3 in DNA: TGTGCCAGCAGCCAAAGGGGGCATGGAGATACGCAGTATTTT. The rearrangement uses TRBV14 and TRBJ2-3, with TRBD1 matching over 7 bases. Per germline, CDR1 SGHDN and CDR2 FVKESK. This CDR3 is 14 amino acids long. V was clipped by 2 bases and J by 5 bases; unmatched bases: 4. Complete variable domain (other parts from reference TRBV14 and TRBJ2-3): EAGVTQFPSHSVIEKGQTVTLRCDPISGHDNLYWYRRVMGKEIKFLLHFVKESKQDESGMPNNRFLAERTGGTYSTLKVQPAELEDSGVYFCASSQRGHGDTQYFGPGTRLTVL.

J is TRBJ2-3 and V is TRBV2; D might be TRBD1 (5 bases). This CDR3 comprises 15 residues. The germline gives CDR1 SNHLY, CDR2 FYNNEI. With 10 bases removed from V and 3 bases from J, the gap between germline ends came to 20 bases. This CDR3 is CAIPSWGRTTDTQYF. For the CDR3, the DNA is TGTGCCATCCCTTCTTGGGGCAGAACTACAGATACGCAGTATTTT. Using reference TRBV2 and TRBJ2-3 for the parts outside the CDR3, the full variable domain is EPEVTQTPSHQVTQMGQEVILRCVPISNHLYFYWYRQILGQKVEFLVSFYNNEISEKSEIFDDQFSVERPDGSNFTLKIRSTKLEDSAMYFCAIPSWGRTTDTQYFGPGTRLTVL.

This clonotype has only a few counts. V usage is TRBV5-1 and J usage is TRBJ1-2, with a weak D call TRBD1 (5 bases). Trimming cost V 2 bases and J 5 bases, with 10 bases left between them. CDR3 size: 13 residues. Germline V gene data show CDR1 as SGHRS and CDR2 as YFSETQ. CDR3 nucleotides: TGCGCCAGCAGCTTTGACAGTGATTATGGCTACACCTTC. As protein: CASSFDSDYGYTF. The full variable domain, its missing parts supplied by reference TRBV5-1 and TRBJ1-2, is KAGVTQTPRYLIKTRGQQVTLSCSPISGHRSVSWYQQTPGQGLQFLFEYFSETQRNKGNFPGRFSGRQFSNSRSEMNVSTLELGDSALYLCASSFDSDYGYTFGSGTRLTVV.

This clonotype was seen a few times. CDR3 sequence: CASSQMEGSQETQYF. In nucleotides, the CDR3 is TGCGCCAGCAGCCAGATGGAGGGGAGCCAAGAGACCCAGTACTTC. This chain connects TRBV4-1 to TRBJ2-5; D may be TRBD2 (6 bases). The CDR3 covers 15 residues. Trimming removed 3 bases at V and 1 base at J, with 12 bases between. Germline lookup yields CDR1 MGHRA and CDR2 YSYEKL.

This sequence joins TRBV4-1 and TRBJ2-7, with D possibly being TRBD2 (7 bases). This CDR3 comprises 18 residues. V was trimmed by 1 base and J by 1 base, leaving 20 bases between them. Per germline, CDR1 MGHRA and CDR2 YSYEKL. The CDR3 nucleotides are TGCGCCAGCAGCCAAGGCCCCCGGGGGCGGGGGCAATCCTACGAGCAGTACTTC. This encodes CASSQGPRGRGQSYEQYF.

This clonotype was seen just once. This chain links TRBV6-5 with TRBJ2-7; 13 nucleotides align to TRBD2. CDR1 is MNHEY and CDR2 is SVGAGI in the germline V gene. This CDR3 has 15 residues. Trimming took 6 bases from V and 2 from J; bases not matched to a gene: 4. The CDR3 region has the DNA TGTGCCAGCAGACTGGGACTAGCGGGGACCTACGAGCAGTACTTC. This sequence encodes CASRLGLAGTYEQYF.

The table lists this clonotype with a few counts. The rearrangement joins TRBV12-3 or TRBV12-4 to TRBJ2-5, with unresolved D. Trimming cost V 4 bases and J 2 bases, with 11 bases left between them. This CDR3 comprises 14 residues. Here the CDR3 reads CASSWLRTQETQYF. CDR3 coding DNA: TGTGCCAGCAGTTGGCTCAGGACGCAAGAGACCCAGTACTTC.

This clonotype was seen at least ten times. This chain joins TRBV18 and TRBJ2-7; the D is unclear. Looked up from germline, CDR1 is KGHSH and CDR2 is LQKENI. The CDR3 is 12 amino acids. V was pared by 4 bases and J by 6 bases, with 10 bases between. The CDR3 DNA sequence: TGTGCCAGCTCACTAGGACCGTCCGAGCAGTACTTC. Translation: CASSLGPSEQYF. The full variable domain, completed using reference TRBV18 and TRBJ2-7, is NAGVMQNPRHLVRRRGQEARLRCSPMKGHSHVYWYRQLPEEGLKFMVYLQKENIIDESGMPKERFSAEFPKEGPSILRIQQVVRGDSAAYFCASSLGPSEQYFGPGTRLTVT.

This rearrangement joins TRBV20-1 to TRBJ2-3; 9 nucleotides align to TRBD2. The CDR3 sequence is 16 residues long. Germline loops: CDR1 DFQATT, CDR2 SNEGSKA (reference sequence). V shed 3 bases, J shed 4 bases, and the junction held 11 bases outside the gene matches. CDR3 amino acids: CSASDFFTSGSDTQYF. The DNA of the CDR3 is TGCAGTGCTAGTGATTTTTTTACTAGCGGGTCAGATACGCAGTATTTT.

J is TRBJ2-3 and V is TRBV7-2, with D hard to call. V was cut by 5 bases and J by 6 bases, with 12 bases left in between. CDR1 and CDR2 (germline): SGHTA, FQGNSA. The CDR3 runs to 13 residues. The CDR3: CASSHTEVDTQYF. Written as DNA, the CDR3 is TGTGCCAGCAGCCATACCGAAGTGGATACGCAGTATTTT.

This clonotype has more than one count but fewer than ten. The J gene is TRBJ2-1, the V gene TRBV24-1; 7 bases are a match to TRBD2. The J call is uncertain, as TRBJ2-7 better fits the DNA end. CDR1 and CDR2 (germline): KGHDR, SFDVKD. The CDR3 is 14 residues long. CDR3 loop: CATSAGGDYNEQYF. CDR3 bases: TGTGCCACCAGTGCGGGCGGGGACTACAATGAGCAGTACTTC.

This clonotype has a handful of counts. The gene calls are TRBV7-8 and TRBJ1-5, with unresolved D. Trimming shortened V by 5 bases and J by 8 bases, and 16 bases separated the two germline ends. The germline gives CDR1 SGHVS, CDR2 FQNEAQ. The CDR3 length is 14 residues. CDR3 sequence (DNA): TGTGCCAGCAGCCTCCGGACGTGGTGGGAGCCCCAGCATTTT. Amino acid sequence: CASSLRTWWEPQHF.

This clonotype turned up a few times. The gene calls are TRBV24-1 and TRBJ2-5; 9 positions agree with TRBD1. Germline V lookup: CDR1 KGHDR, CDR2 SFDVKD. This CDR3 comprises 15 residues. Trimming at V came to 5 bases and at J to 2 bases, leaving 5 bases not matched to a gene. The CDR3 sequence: CATSGLDRGQETQYF. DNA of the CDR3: TGTGCCACCAGTGGCCTTGACAGGGGGCAAGAGACCCAGTACTTC.

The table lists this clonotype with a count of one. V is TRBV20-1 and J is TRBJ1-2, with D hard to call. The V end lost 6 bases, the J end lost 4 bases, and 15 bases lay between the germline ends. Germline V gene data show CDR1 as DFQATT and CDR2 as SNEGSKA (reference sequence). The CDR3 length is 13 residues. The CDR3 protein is CSAVTGSFYGYTF. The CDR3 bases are TGCAGTGCCGTCACCGGGTCTTTCTATGGCTACACCTTC.

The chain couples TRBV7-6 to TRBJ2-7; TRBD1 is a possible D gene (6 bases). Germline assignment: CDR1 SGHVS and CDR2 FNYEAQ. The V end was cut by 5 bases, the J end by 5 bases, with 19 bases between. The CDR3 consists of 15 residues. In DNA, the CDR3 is TGTGCCAGCAGCCCGTCGGTAGGGGGATTCCACGAGCAGTACTTC. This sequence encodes CASSPSVGGFHEQYF. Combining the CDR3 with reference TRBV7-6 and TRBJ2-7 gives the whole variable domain GAGVSQSPRYKVTKRGQDVALRCDPISGHVSLYWYRQALGQGPEFLTYFNYEAQQDKSGLPNDRFSAERPEGSISTLTIQRTEQRDSAMYRCASSPSVGGFHEQYFGPGTRLTVT.

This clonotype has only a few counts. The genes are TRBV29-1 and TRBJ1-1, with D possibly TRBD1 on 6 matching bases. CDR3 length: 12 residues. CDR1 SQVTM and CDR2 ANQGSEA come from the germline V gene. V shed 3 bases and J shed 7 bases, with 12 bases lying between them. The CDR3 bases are TGCAGCGTTGATAGGGACAAGCGTGAAGCTTTCTTT. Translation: CSVDRDKREAFF.

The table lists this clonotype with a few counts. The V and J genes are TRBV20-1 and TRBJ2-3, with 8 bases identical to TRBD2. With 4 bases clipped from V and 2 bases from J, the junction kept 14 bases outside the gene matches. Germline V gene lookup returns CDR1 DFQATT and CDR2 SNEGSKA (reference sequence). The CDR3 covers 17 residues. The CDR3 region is CSAISGTSGVHTDTQYF. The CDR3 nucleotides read TGCAGTGCTATTTCCGGGACTAGTGGGGTCCACACAGATACGCAGTATTTT.